This TCR beta chain emerged from a study of identical twins. Study conclusions and caveats: The authors noted that invariant MAIT and iNKT cells could partly confound zero-insertion analyses. It was out-of-frame TCR alpha sharing in monozygotic twins that models underestimated.

V was shortened by 0 bases and J by 4 bases, with 11 bases between the two germline ends. CDR3 size: 15 residues. Germline V gene data show CDR1 as SGHRS and CDR2 as YFSETQ. A word on this clonotype: Its specificity is unknown.

Unique molecular identifiers were in the cDNA, with template-switch universal primer binding. TCRdb reprocessed the 5' RACE reads via MiXCR and lists one record per CDR3 protein. The sample lists just under 550,000 distinct CDR3 sequences, roughly 15% seen once, with around 0.4% in the top ten. The same data also contributed to another study, on yellow fever vaccine responses in identical twins.

The rearrangement uses TRBV5-1 and TRBJ2-1; D might be TRBD2 (5 bases). The TCR was taken from a woman under 30 in good health. The sequencing input was CD4+ T cells sorted from blood. The CDR3 DNA is TGCGCCAGCAGCTTGGTTGGTAGCGAGTACAATGAGCAGTTCTTC. This gives the protein CASSLVGSEYNEQFF.